This T cell receptor (beta chain) was recovered during a study of T-cell reconstitution after alpha-beta-depleted transplantation in children. This clonotype was found a few times. Unique molecular identifiers were built into the TCRbeta library. Via MiXCR, TCRdb re-called the PCR reads, giving one row per CDR3 protein. The data hold roughly 500,000 distinct CDR3 sequences, with roughly 33% observed a single time. Trimming took 2 bases from V and 5 from J, leaving 13 bases between them. CDR3 size: 15 residues. CDR1 and CDR2 from the germline V gene are LGHNT and FRNRAP. This TCR was recovered from a human donor who donated a stem cell graft to a child with aplastic anemia. The sample was PBMCs from the stem cell graft donor, taken from the stem cell graft. The chain employs TRBV12-5 and TRBJ2-1; no definite D call. CDR3 DNA sequence: TGTGCTAGTGGTTTGCCAGCGAAACTCGACAATGAGCAGTTCTTC. Translating gives CASGLPAKLDNEQFF.